This TCR beta chain was documented in a study of OX40 agonist ivuxolimab in advanced cancers. General study findings and limits: CD8+ T cells showed, on average, more clonal expansion than CD4+ cells. Some patients without response likewise showed low normalized clonal expansion.

V shed 3 bases and J shed 3 bases, with 7 bases lying between them. The CDR3 loop spans 12 amino acids. Looked up from germline, CDR1 is SGHTS and CDR2 is YDEGEE. TCRdb keeps only in-frame clones here, not all; method: immunoSEQ multiplex PCR. The table lists about 91,000 clones, approximately 89% of them singletons. With respect to this clone: Its antigen is not identified.

Researchers took blood at baseline, on cycle 4 day 1, and on cycle 7 day 1. V usage is TRBV5-8 and J usage is TRBJ2-7; possible D gene TRBD2, 6 bases. The clonotype originates from an adult with an advanced solid tumor such as melanoma, head and neck, liver or kidney cancer. The starting material was CD4+ or CD8+ T cells sorted from blood, obtained in a trial of the OX40 agonist ivuxolimab. The CDR3 DNA reads as TGTGCCAGCAGCTGGGGGGTCTACGAGCAGTACTTC. Its protein product is CASSWGVYEQYF.